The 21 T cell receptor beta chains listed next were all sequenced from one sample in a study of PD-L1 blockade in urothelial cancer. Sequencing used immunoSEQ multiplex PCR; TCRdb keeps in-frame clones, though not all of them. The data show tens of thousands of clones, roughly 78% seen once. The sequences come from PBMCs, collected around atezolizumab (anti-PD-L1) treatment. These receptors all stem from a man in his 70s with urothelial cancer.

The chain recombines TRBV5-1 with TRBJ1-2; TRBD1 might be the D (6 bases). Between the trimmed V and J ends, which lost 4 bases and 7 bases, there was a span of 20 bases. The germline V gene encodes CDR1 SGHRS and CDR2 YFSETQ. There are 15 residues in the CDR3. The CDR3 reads CASSPTSGTMSGYTF. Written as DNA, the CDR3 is TGCGCCAGCAGCCCGACTTCCGGGACAATGAGTGGCTACACCTTC.

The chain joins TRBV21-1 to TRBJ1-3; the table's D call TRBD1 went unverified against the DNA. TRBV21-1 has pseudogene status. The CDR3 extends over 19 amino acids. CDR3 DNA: TGTGCCAGCAGCAAAGTGAGGACAGGGACGACTACCTCTGGAAACACCATATATTTT. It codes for CASSKVRTGTTTSGNTIYF.

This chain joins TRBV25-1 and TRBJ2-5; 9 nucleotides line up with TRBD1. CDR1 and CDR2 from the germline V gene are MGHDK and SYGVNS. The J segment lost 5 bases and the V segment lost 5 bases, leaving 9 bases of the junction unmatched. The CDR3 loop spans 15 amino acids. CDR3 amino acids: CASSSRTGAKETQYF. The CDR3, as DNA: TGTGCCAGCAGTTCCCGGACAGGGGCGAAGGAGACCCAGTACTTC.

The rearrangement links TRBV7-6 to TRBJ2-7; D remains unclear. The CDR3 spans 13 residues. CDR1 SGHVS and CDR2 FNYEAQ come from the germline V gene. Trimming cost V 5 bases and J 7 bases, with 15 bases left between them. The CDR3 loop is CASSPPNGREQYF. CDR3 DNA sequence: TGTGCCAGCAGCCCCCCGAATGGCAGGGAGCAGTACTTC.

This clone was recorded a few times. For the CDR3, the DNA is TGTGCCAGCAGTACATATTCAGGAAACAATGAGCAGTTCTTC. Protein product: CASSTYSGNNEQFF. This chain connects TRBV6-5 to TRBJ2-1; D gene unclear. CDR1 and CDR2 from the germline V gene are MNHEY and SVGAGI. V was pared by 5 bases and J by 5 bases, with 13 bases between. The CDR3 is 14 residues long.

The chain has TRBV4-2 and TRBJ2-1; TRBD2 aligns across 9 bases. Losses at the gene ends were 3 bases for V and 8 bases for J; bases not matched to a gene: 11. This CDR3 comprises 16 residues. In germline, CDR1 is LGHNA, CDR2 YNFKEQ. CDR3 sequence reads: CASSQAGGREGDEQFF. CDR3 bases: TGTGCCAGCAGCCAGGCTGGGGGGCGGGAGGGCGATGAGCAGTTCTTC.

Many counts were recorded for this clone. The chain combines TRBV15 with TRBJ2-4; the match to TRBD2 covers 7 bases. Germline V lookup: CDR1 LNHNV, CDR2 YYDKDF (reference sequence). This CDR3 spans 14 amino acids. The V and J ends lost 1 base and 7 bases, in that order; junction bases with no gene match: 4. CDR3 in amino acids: CATSRASGGNIQYF. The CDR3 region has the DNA TGTGCCACCAGCAGAGCTAGCGGAGGGAACATTCAGTACTTC. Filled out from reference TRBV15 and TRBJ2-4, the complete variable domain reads DAMVIQNPRYQVTQFGKPVTLSCSQTLNHNVMYWYQQKSSQAPKLLFHYYDKDFNNEADTPDNFQSRRPNTSFCFLDIRSPGLGDTAMYLCATSRASGGNIQYFGAGTRLSVL.

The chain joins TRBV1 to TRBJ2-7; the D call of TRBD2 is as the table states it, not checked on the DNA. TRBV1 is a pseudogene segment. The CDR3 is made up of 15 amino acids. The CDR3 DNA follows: TGCACCAGCAGCCCGGACGCGGGAGGGCCCTACGAGCAGTACTTC. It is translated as CTSSPDAGGPYEQYF.

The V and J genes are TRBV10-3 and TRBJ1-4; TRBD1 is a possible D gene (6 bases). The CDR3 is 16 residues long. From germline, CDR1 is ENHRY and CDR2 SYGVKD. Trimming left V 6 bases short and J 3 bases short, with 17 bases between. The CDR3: CAIRASWTASNEKLFF. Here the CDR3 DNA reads TGTGCCATCAGGGCGAGCTGGACAGCCTCTAATGAAAAACTGTTTTTT.

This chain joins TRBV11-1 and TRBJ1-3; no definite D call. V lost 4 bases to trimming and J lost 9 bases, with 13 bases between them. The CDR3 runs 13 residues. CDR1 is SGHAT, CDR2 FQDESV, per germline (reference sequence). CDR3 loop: CASSSTEGSTIYF. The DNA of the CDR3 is TGTGCCAGCAGCTCCACTGAAGGGAGCACCATATATTTT.

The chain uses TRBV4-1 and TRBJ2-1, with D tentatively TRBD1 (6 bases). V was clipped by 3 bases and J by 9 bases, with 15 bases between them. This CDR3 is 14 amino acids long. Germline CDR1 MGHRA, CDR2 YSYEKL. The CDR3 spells CASSQVRDNGEQFF. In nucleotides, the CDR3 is TGCGCCAGCAGCCAGGTCCGGGACAATGGTGAGCAGTTCTTC.

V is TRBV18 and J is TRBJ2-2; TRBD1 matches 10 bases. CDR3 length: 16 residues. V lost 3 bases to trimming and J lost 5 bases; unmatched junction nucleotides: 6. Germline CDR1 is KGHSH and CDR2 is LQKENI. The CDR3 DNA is TGTGCCAGCTCACCCCCGGGACAGGGGAGAACCGGGGAGCTGTTTTTT. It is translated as CASSPPGQGRTGELFF.

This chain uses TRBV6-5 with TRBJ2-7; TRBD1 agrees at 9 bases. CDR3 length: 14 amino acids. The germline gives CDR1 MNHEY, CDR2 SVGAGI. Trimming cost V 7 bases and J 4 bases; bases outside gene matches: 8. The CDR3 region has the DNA TGTGCCAGCACCCCTCCGGGACAGGGTTACGAGCAGTACTTC. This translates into CASTPPGQGYEQYF.

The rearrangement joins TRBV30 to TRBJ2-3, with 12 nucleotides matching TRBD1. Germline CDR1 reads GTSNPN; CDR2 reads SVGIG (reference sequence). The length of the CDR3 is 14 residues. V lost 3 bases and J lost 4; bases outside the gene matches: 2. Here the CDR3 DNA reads TGTGCCTGGAGCGGGACAGGGGGCGCAGATACGCAGTATTTT. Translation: CAWSGTGGADTQYF.

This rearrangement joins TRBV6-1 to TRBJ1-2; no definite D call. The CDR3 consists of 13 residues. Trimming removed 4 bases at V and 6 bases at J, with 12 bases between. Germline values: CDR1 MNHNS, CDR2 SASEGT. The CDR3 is CASSVDKAHGYTF. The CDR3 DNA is TGTGCCAGCAGTGTCGACAAGGCCCATGGCTACACCTTC.

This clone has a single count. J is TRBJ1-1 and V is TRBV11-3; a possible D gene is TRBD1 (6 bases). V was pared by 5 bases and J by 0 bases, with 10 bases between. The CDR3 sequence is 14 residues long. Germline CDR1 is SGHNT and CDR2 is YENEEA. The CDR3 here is CASSQQGMNTEAFF. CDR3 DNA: TGTGCCAGCAGCCAACAGGGCATGAACACTGAAGCTTTCTTT.

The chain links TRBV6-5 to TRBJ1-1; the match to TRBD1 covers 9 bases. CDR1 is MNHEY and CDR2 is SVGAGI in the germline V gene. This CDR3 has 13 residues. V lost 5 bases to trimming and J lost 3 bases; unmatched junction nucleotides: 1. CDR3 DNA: TGTGCCAGCAGTCGGGACAGGGACACTGAAGCTTTCTTT. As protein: CASSRDRDTEAFF.

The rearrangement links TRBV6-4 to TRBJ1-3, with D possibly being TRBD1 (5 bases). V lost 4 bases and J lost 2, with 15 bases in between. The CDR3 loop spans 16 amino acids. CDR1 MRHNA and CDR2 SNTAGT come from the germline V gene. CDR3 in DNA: TGTGCCAGCAGTGCCCCCGGACAATTAACTGGAAACACCATATATTTT. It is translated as CASSAPGQLTGNTIYF.

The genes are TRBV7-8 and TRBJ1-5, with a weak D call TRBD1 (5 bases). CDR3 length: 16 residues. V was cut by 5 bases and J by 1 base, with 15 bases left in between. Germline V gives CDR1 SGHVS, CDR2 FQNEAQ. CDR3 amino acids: CASSPSRGDSNQPQHF. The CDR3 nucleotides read TGTGCCAGCAGCCCGAGCCGGGGGGACAGCAATCAGCCCCAGCATTTT.

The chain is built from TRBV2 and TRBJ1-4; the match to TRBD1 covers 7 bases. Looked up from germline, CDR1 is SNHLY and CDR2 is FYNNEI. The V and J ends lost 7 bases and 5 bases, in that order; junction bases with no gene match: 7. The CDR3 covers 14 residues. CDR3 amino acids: CASIKGQINEKLFF. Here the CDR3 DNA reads TGTGCCAGCATCAAGGGACAGATCAATGAAAAACTGTTTTTT. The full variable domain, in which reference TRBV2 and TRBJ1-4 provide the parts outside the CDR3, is EPEVTQTPSHQVTQMGQEVILRCVPISNHLYFYWYRQILGQKVEFLVSFYNNEISEKSEIFDDQFSVERPDGSNFTLKIRSTKLEDSAMYFCASIKGQINEKLFFGSGTQLSVL.

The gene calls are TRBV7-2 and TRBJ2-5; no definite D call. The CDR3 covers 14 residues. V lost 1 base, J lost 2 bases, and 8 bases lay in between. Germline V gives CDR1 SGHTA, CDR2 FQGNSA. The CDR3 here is CASSLEIRQETQYF. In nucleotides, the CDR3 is TGTGCCAGCAGCTTAGAAATTAGACAAGAGACCCAGTACTTC.